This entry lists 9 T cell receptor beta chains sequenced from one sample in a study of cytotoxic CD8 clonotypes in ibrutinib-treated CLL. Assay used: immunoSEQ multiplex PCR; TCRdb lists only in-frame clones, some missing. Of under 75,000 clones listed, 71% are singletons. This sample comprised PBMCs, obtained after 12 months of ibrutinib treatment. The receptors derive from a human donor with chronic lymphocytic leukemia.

In DNA form, the CDR3 reads TGCGCCAGCAGCTTGGGGGTGGACCCAGGCAATCAGCCCCAGCATTTT. Translation gives CASSLGVDPGNQPQHF. The V gene is TRBV5-1, the J gene TRBJ1-5; D not resolved. The CDR3 spans 16 residues. Germline V lookup: CDR1 SGHRS, CDR2 YFSETQ. V was cut by 0 bases and J by 2 bases, with 12 bases left in between.

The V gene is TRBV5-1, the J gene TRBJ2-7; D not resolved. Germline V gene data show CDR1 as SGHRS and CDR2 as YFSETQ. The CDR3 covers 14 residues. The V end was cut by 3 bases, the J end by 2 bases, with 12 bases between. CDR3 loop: CASSSGPRTYEQYF. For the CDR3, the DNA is TGCGCCAGCAGCTCCGGACCTAGAACCTACGAGCAGTACTTC.

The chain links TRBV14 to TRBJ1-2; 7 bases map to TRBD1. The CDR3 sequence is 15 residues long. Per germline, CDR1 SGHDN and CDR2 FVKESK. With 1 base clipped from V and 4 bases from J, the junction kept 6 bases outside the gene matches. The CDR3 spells CASSQGDRAAYGYTF. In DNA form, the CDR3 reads TGTGCCAGCAGCCAAGGTGACAGGGCGGCCTATGGCTACACCTTC.

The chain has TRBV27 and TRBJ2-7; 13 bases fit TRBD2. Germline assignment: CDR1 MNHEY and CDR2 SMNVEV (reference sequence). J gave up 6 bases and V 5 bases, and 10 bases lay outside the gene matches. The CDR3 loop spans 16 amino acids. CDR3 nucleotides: TGTGCCAGCAGTGCACGCCCACTAGCGGGAGGGCTCGAGCAGTACTTC. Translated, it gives CASSARPLAGGLEQYF.

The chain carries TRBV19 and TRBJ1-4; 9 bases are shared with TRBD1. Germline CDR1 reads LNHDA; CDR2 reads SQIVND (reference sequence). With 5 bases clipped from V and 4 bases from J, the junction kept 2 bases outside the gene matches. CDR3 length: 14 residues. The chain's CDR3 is CASSLDRGNEKLFF. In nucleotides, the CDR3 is TGTGCCAGTAGTTTGGACAGGGGTAATGAAAAACTGTTTTTT.

The CDR3 loop is CASSPEPYEQYF. The DNA for the CDR3 is TGTGCCAGCAGTCCGGAACCCTACGAGCAGTACTTC. The chain couples TRBV2 to TRBJ2-7; no reliable D call. Per the germline V gene, CDR1 is SNHLY and CDR2 is FYNNEI. CDR3 length: 12 amino acids. The V gene lost 5 bases and the J gene lost 2 bases, with 7 bases spanning the gap.

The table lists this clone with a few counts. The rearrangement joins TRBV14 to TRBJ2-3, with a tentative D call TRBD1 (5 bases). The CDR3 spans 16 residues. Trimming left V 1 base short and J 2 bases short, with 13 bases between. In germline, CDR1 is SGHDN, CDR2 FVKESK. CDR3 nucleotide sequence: TGTGCCAGCAGCCAAGTTATACAGGCCCACACAGATACGCAGTATTTT. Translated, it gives CASSQVIQAHTDTQYF.

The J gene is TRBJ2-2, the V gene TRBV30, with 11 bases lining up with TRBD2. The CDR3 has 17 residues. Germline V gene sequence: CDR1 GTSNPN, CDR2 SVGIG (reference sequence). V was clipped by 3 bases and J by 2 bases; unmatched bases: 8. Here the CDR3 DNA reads TGTGCCTGGAGCCGTACTAGCGGGAGACGAAACACCGGGGAGCTGTTTTTT. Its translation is CAWSRTSGRRNTGELFF. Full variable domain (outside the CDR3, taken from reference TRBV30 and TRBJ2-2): SQTIHQWPATLVQPVGSPLSLECTVEGTSNPNLYWYRQAAGRGLQLLFYSVGIGQISSEVPQNLSASRPQDRQFILSSKKLLLSDSGFYLCAWSRTSGRRNTGELFFGEGSRLTVL.

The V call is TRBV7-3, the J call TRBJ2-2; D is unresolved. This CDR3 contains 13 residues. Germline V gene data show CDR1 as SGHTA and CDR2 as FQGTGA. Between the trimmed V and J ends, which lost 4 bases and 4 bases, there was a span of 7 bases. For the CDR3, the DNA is TGTGCCAGCAGCTCCGAGGTCACCGGGGAGCTGTTTTTT. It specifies CASSSEVTGELFF.